These T cell receptor beta chains were read from a single sample in a study of blood T cell repertoires in COVID-19. TCRdb keeps only in-frame clones here, not all; method: immunoSEQ multiplex PCR. The sample records under 75,000 clones, 88% being singletons. The material sequenced was peripheral blood. The receptor set was obtained from a human donor in a cohort sampled during active COVID-19. CDR3s include the opening cysteine and the closing phenylalanine or tryptophan. A D gene is named only where the DNA matches it firmly. The size entry is marked missing in some rows and otherwise reads once, few, many or a size class.

V,length,J,size,D,CDR3,DNA
TRBV5-5,17,TRBJ2-2,-,TRBD2,CASSLAGTSANTGELFF,TGTGCCAGCAGCTTGGCCGGGACTAGCGCGAACACCGGGGAGCTGTTTTTT
TRBV7-9,14,TRBJ1-1,-,-,CASSSPGGGSEAFF,TGTGCCAGCAGCTCCCCCGGGGGAGGGTCTGAAGCTTTCTTT
TRBV6-6,18,TRBJ2-3,-,TRBD2,CASSLRTSGGLSTDTQYF,TGTGCCAGCAGTCTCAGGACTAGCGGGGGATTGAGCACAGATACGCAGTATTTT
TRBV5-1,15,TRBJ1-1,-,-,CASSLAVGGGTEAFF,TGCGCCAGCAGCTTGGCCGTTGGGGGAGGCACTGAAGCTTTCTTT
TRBV18,15,TRBJ1-2,-,-,CASSPQQADNYGYTF,TGTGCCAGCTCACCACAGCAGGCCGATAACTATGGCTACACCTTC
TRBV27,15,TRBJ2-1,once,TRBD2,CASSLPGLGDNEQFF,TGTGCCAGCAGTTTACCCGGACTAGGAGACAATGAGCAGTTCTTC
TRBV7-3,15,TRBJ1-1,-,-,CASSPTPGLNTEAFF,TGTGCCAGCAGCCCAACCCCAGGGTTGAACACTGAAGCTTTCTTT
TRBV10-1,13,TRBJ2-7,-,-,CASSEGRLYEQYF,TGCGCCAGCAGTGAGGGCAGGCTGTACGAGCAGTACTTC
TRBV7-9,15,TRBJ1-1,-,-,CASSHRVDKNTEAFF,TGTGCCAGCAGCCACAGGGTTGACAAGAACACTGAAGCTTTCTTT
TRBV6-5,15,TRBJ1-5,-,-,CASRSAIYSNQPQHF,TGTGCCAGCAGGAGTGCCATCTATAGCAATCAGCCCCAGCATTTT
TRBV13,13,TRBJ1-1,-,TRBD1,CASSLGTDTEAFF,TGTGCCAGCAGCTTGGGGACAGACACTGAAGCTTTCTTT
TRBV14,16,TRBJ2-7,-,-,CASSQARWRGTYEQYF,TGTGCCAGCAGCCAAGCGAGGTGGAGGGGAACCTACGAGCAGTACTTC
TRBV18,15,TRBJ2-1,-,TRBD1,CASSRTGDPFLEQFF,TGTGCCAGCTCCCGAACAGGGGACCCCTTCCTTGAGCAGTTCTTC
TRBV2,12,TRBJ2-7,-,-,CATSRQLLEQYF,TGTGCCACCAGCAGACAGTTGCTCGAGCAGTACTTC
TRBV2,12,TRBJ2-1,-,-,CASSGGDWEQFF,TGTGCCAGCAGTGGGGGGGACTGGGAGCAGTTCTTC
TRBV27,14,TRBJ1-5,-,TRBD1,CASSLEGAYQPQHF,TGTGCCAGCAGTTTAGAGGGGGCCTATCAGCCCCAGCATTTT
TRBV10-3,15,TRBJ2-1,-,-,CAISEKSGLPNEQFF,TGTGCCATCAGTGAGAAATCGGGTCTACCCAATGAGCAGTTCTTC
TRBV28,15,TRBJ2-7,-,TRBD1,CASSGMGQGVYEQYF,TGTGCCAGCAGTGGTATGGGACAGGGGGTTTACGAGCAGTACTTC
TRBV11-2,16,TRBJ2-1,-,TRBD2,CASSLDLNSGVDEQFF,TGTGCCAGCAGCTTAGATCTGAATAGCGGGGTCGATGAGCAGTTCTTC
TRBV28,15,TRBJ1-5,-,-,CASTSLGGANQPQHF,TGTGCCAGCACCTCCCTTGGGGGGGCCAATCAGCCCCAGCATTTT
TRBV27,16,TRBJ2-3,-,TRBD2,CASRRTSGGGTDTQYF,TGTGCCAGCAGACGGACTAGCGGGGGGGGTACAGATACGCAGTATTTT
TRBV10-3,15,TRBJ1-1,once,-,CAISESVTNDTEAFF,TGTGCCATCAGTGAGTCAGTAACAAACGACACTGAAGCTTTCTTT
TRBV2,15,TRBJ1-5,-,-,CASSLQAYSNQPQHF,TGTGCCAGCAGCCTACAGGCCTATAGCAATCAGCCCCAGCATTTT
TRBV29-1,18,TRBJ2-1,-,-,CSVEVPRGLRGGGNEQFF,TGCAGCGTTGAAGTCCCCCGGGGACTACGAGGGGGGGGCAATGAGCAGTTCTTC
TRBV12-2,15,TRBJ2-1,-,-,CASRLMCVSYNEQFF,TGTGCAAGTCGCTTAATGTGCGTCTCCTACAATGAGCAGTTCTTC
TRBV19,15,TRBJ1-3,-,-,CASSYAVEVRNTIYF,TGTGCCAGTAGTTATGCTGTAGAGGTCCGAAACACCATATATTTT
TRBV5-1,15,TRBJ2-7,once,TRBD1,CASSPGQGASYEQYF,TGCGCCAGCAGCCCCGGACAGGGCGCATCCTACGAGCAGTACTTC
TRBV5-1,15,TRBJ2-5,-,-,CASSLDLGARETQYF,TGCGCCAGCAGCTTGGATCTGGGGGCGCGGGAGACCCAGTACTTC
TRBV11-2,14,TRBJ2-1,few,TRBD1,CASSRGGLSNEQFF,TGTGCCAGCAGCAGAGGGGGCCTCTCCAATGAGCAGTTCTTC
TRBV10-1,16,TRBJ2-3,-,TRBD1,CASSEEGTGVTDTQYF,TGCGCCAGCAGTGAAGAAGGGACAGGGGTGACAGATACGCAGTATTTT
TRBV28,12,TRBJ1-3,-,-,CASSQLRNTIYF,TGTGCCAGCAGCCAACTTCGAAACACCATATATTTT
TRBV19,15,TRBJ1-2,-,TRBD1,CASTAQGRGLGGYTF,TGTGCCAGTACCGCCCAAGGCAGGGGGCTCGGGGGCTACACCTTC
TRBV18,12,TRBJ2-7,-,TRBD1,CASSPDRGKQYF,TGTGCCAGCTCACCGGACAGGGGAAAGCAGTACTTC
TRBV9,14,TRBJ2-1,-,-,CASSVARGSTGQFF,TGTGCCAGCAGCGTAGCGAGGGGGTCCACCGGGCAGTTCTTC
TRBV7-3,16,TRBJ2-1,-,TRBD1,CASSLPGQGAMNEQFF,TGTGCCAGCAGCTTACCCGGACAGGGGGCGATGAATGAGCAGTTCTTC
TRBV27,15,TRBJ2-1,-,TRBD2,CASSSTSGPNNEQFF,TGTGCCAGCAGTTCAACTAGCGGCCCAAACAATGAGCAGTTCTTC
TRBV27,15,TRBJ2-1,-,TRBD2,CASSNQLAGGYEQFF,TGTGCCAGCAGTAATCAACTAGCGGGGGGTTATGAGCAGTTCTTC
TRBV6-1,15,TRBJ1-5,-,-,CASSERQGGNQPQHF,TGTGCCAGCAGTGAAAGGCAGGGTGGCAATCAGCCCCAGCATTTT
TRBV9,15,TRBJ1-4,-,TRBD1,CASSGGQGINEKLFF,TGTGCCAGCAGCGGGGGACAGGGGATTAATGAAAAACTGTTTTTT
TRBV3-1/TRBV3-2,16,TRBJ1-5,-,TRBD1,CASSQDPGQGDQPQHF,TGTGCCAGCAGCCAAGATCCGGGCCAGGGGGATCAGCCCCAGCATTTT
TRBV25-1,17,TRBJ2-1,-,TRBD2,CASSTGGLAGVGGEQFF,TGTGCCAGCAGCACCGGTGGGCTAGCGGGAGTGGGAGGTGAGCAGTTCTTC
TRBV14,15,TRBJ2-7,-,-,CASSRQRGGYYEQYF,TGTGCCAGCAGCCGACAGCGAGGTGGGTACTACGAGCAGTACTTC
TRBV11-3,16,TRBJ2-5,-,TRBD2,CASSQRLAGAKETQYF,TGTGCCAGCAGCCAAAGACTAGCGGGGGCTAAAGAGACCCAGTACTTC
TRBV5-6,13,TRBJ1-5,-,TRBD1,CASSLAGGQPQHF,TGTGCCAGCAGCTTGGCAGGGGGTCAGCCCCAGCATTTT
TRBV7-2,13,TRBJ2-1,-,-,CASSLSPNNEQFF,TGTGCCAGCAGCTTATCTCCTAACAATGAGCAGTTCTTC
TRBV5-4,14,TRBJ2-3,-,-,CASSYDTSTDTQYF,TGTGCCAGCAGCTACGACACTAGCACAGATACGCAGTATTTT
TRBV4-1,20,TRBJ1-3,-,TRBD1,CASSQATGGYRLHSGNTIYF,TGCGCCAGCAGCCAAGCGACAGGGGGCTATAGGTTGCACTCTGGAAACACCATATATTTT
TRBV27,16,TRBJ1-6,-,-,CASSLRSGANISPLHF,TGTGCCAGCAGTTTAAGGTCAGGGGCGAACATTTCACCCCTCCACTTT
TRBV12-3/TRBV12-4,13,TRBJ1-2,-,TRBD1,CASRPGTGDGYTF,TGTGCCAGCAGGCCTGGGACAGGGGACGGCTACACCTTC
TRBV27,15,TRBJ1-4,-,-,CASSPVGGANEKLFF,TGTGCCAGCAGTCCTGTGGGGGGGGCAAATGAAAAACTGTTTTTT
TRBV11-2,16,TRBJ2-7,-,TRBD1,CASSFISGTGGYEQYF,TGTGCCAGCAGCTTTATATCCGGGACAGGGGGTTACGAGCAGTACTTC
TRBV5-1,14,TRBJ2-1,-,-,CASRVVWTAPKQFF,TGCGCCAGCAGAGTCGTTTGGACAGCCCCTAAGCAGTTCTTC
TRBV4-1,16,TRBJ1-4,-,-,CASSLGAGTTNEKLFF,TGCGCCAGCAGCCTAGGGGCCGGCACAACTAATGAAAAACTGTTTTTT
TRBV28,15,TRBJ1-6,-,-,CASREQGRLQSPLHF,TGTGCCAGCAGGGAACAGGGAAGGCTGCAATCACCCCTCCACTTT